The rows below give T cell receptor beta chains drawn from one sample of a study of T cells after yellow fever vaccination. From the 5' RACE reads, TCRdb called clonotypes with MiXCR, one entry per CDR3 protein. In the table there are a few hundred thousand distinct CDR3 sequences, roughly 4.3% of which are singletons. The sample in question was PBMCs, obtained 5 days after the yellow fever booster vaccination. The receptors shown here come from a man younger than 30 who received the YFV17D yellow fever vaccine. The CDR3 runs from the conserved cysteine through the conserved F or W. The order of the fields is D gene, clone size, J gene, V gene, CDR3 DNA, CDR3 protein. A D gene is named only where the DNA matches it firmly. Clone sizes are given selectively: once, few, many, or a class where the clone is expanded.

D gene: NA; clone size: few; J gene: TRBJ2-3; V gene: TRBV4-1; CDR3 DNA: TGCGCCAGCAGCCAAGGTCGGCGGGACACGGATACGCAGTATTTT; CDR3 protein: CASSQGRRDTDTQYF
D gene: NA; clone size: NA; J gene: TRBJ1-1; V gene: TRBV4-1; CDR3 DNA: TGCGCCAGTCGGGGCCTAACAGTGAACACTGAAGCTTTCTTT; CDR3 protein: CASRGLTVNTEAFF
D gene: NA; clone size: few; J gene: TRBJ2-2; V gene: TRBV11-2; CDR3 DNA: TGTGCCAGCAGCTTAGGCGCTAGCAGGGTCACCGGGGAGCTGTTTTTT; CDR3 protein: CASSLGASRVTGELFF
D gene: TRBD1; clone size: few; J gene: TRBJ1-2; V gene: TRBV3-1; CDR3 DNA: TGTGCCAGCAGCCAAGGGACAGGGGGCTACACCTTC; CDR3 protein: CASSQGTGGYTF
D gene: TRBD1; clone size: many; J gene: TRBJ2-2; V gene: TRBV7-9; CDR3 DNA: TGTGCCAGCAGCTACATTCCCGGGACAGGGGACACCGGGGAGCTGTTTTTT; CDR3 protein: CASSYIPGTGDTGELFF
D gene: NA; clone size: many; J gene: TRBJ2-7; V gene: TRBV28; CDR3 DNA: TGTGCCAGCAGTTTGGTGAACGAGCAGTACTTC; CDR3 protein: CASSLVNEQYF
D gene: NA; clone size: few; J gene: TRBJ2-5; V gene: TRBV12-5; CDR3 DNA: TGTGCTAGTGGTTTCGGCCGCTCGGAGACCCAGTACTTC; CDR3 protein: CASGFGRSETQYF
D gene: NA; clone size: few; J gene: TRBJ2-2; V gene: TRBV7-9; CDR3 DNA: TGTGCCAGCAGCCCCCAGGGCGGGGAGCTGTTTTTT; CDR3 protein: CASSPQGGELFF
D gene: TRBD1; clone size: few; J gene: TRBJ2-7; V gene: TRBV12-3/TRBV12-4; CDR3 DNA: TGTGCCAGCAGTGCCCGGGACAGGGCCCACGAGCAGTACTTC; CDR3 protein: CASSARDRAHEQYF
D gene: NA; clone size: few; J gene: TRBJ2-1; V gene: TRBV5-4; CDR3 DNA: TGTGCCAGCAGCTTGGACTTGACCTCCTACAATGAGCAGTTCTTC; CDR3 protein: CASSLDLTSYNEQFF
D gene: TRBD2; clone size: NA; J gene: TRBJ2-7; V gene: TRBV18; CDR3 DNA: TGTGCCAGCTCACCCGGGACTAGCGGTTTTCCCATCTACGAGCAGTACTTC; CDR3 protein: CASSPGTSGFPIYEQYF
D gene: NA; clone size: few; J gene: TRBJ2-6; V gene: TRBV6-5; CDR3 DNA: TGTGCCAGCAGTTACTCTGGTCACGACTCTGGGGCCAACGTCCTGACTTTC; CDR3 protein: CASSYSGHDSGANVLTF
D gene: NA; clone size: NA; J gene: TRBJ2-7; V gene: TRBV6-2/TRBV6-3; CDR3 DNA: TGTGCCAGCATCCCTTCGACATTCTACACCTACGAGCAGTACTTC; CDR3 protein: CASIPSTFYTYEQYF
D gene: TRBD2; clone size: many; J gene: TRBJ2-1; V gene: TRBV9; CDR3 DNA: TGTGCCAGCAGCGTGGGCGGGGGGGCGTATGAGCAGTTCTTC; CDR3 protein: CASSVGGGAYEQFF
D gene: NA; clone size: few; J gene: TRBJ1-2; V gene: TRBV20-1; CDR3 DNA: TGCAGTGCTAGAGAGGGTACACCGTATGGCTACACCTTC; CDR3 protein: CSAREGTPYGYTF
D gene: NA; clone size: few; J gene: TRBJ1-1; V gene: TRBV29-1; CDR3 DNA: TGCAGCGTTGATTCTCCCCTGGGGGACACTGAAGCTTTCTTT; CDR3 protein: CSVDSPLGDTEAFF
D gene: NA; clone size: many; J gene: TRBJ2-7; V gene: TRBV7-2; CDR3 DNA: TGTGCCAGCAGCTTAGGAGCCGAGCAGTACTTC; CDR3 protein: CASSLGAEQYF
D gene: NA; clone size: many; J gene: TRBJ2-2; V gene: TRBV6-2/TRBV6-3; CDR3 DNA: TGTGCCAGCAGCACGTATTTCACCGGGGAGCTGTTTTTT; CDR3 protein: CASSTYFTGELFF
D gene: NA; clone size: many; J gene: TRBJ2-7; V gene: TRBV20-1; CDR3 DNA: TGCAGTGCTATTATCACCTACAGGGCGAGCTCCTACGAGCAGTACTTC; CDR3 protein: CSAIITYRASSYEQYF
D gene: TRBD1; clone size: few; J gene: TRBJ1-1; V gene: TRBV3-1; CDR3 DNA: TGTGCCAGCAGCCAAGGGGACAGGGGTCGCACTGAAGCTTTCTTT; CDR3 protein: CASSQGDRGRTEAFF
D gene: NA; clone size: many; J gene: TRBJ2-7; V gene: TRBV7-2; CDR3 DNA: TGTGCCAGCAGCTTATATACTAGGGAGCAGTACTTC; CDR3 protein: CASSLYTREQYF
D gene: NA; clone size: many; J gene: TRBJ1-4; V gene: TRBV9; CDR3 DNA: TGTGCCAGCAGCGTAGGGGTGACAACTAATGAAAAACTGTTTTTT; CDR3 protein: CASSVGVTTNEKLFF
D gene: TRBD1; clone size: NA; J gene: TRBJ1-2; V gene: TRBV6-5; CDR3 DNA: TGTGCCAGCAGTTCAGGGGGGGCGTCTAACTATGGCTACACCTTC; CDR3 protein: CASSSGGASNYGYTF
D gene: TRBD2; clone size: few; J gene: TRBJ2-7; V gene: TRBV18; CDR3 DNA: TGTGCCAGCTCACCGGTAGGGACTAGCCCAATAAACTCCTACGAGCAGTACTTC; CDR3 protein: CASSPVGTSPINSYEQYF
D gene: NA; clone size: many; J gene: TRBJ1-3; V gene: TRBV6-5; CDR3 DNA: TGTGCCAGCAGTTACGGGGCGTTCCCTGGAAACACCATATATTTT; CDR3 protein: CASSYGAFPGNTIYF
D gene: TRBD2; clone size: many; J gene: TRBJ2-3; V gene: TRBV20-1; CDR3 DNA: TGCAGTGCTAGGCTCAGCGGGGGGCGGGGTACGCAGTATTTT; CDR3 protein: CSARLSGGRGTQYF
D gene: NA; clone size: many; J gene: TRBJ1-2; V gene: TRBV3-1; CDR3 DNA: TGTGCCAGCAGCCTACAGGGTGGTGGTTCTTTTGGCTACACCTTC; CDR3 protein: CASSLQGGGSFGYTF
D gene: NA; clone size: few; J gene: TRBJ2-1; V gene: TRBV11-2; CDR3 DNA: TGTGCCAGCAGCCTACAGGGAGGACCCTACAATGAGCAGTTCTTC; CDR3 protein: CASSLQGGPYNEQFF
D gene: TRBD1; clone size: NA; J gene: TRBJ1-6; V gene: TRBV20-1; CDR3 DNA: TGCAGTGCTAGTTCGGGGACAGGATATTCACCCCCCCACTTT; CDR3 protein: CSASSGTGYSPPHF